The clone carrying this TCR beta chain was seen ten or more times. Its antigen is currently unknown. Preparation of the TCRbeta library was carried out with unique molecular identifiers. MiXCR, applied by TCRdb to the PCR reads, yields one record per CDR3 protein. There are about 600,000 distinct CDR3 sequences in the sample; roughly 23% occur only once, and 13% to 15% lies in the top ten. This record comes from a study of T-cell reconstitution after alpha-beta-depleted transplantation in children. Overall study results and limits: Counts and diversity of T cells one year after transplant came mostly from newly produced T cells. Alpha-beta T cells about two months after transplant reportedly derived from several hundred expanded graft clones. For some patients, TCRbeta diversity was high at day 60 because of recipient T cells and thymic progenitors that survived.

The ends lost 5 bases at V and 0 bases at J; junction bases unmatched: 16. This CDR3 contains 19 residues. Germline-derived CDR1 and CDR2 are SGHAT and FQDESV (reference sequence). V and J are TRBV11-1 and TRBJ2-3, with 8 bases matching TRBD2. The specimen comprised PBMCs, mostly from graft donor cells, sampled 360 days after TCRalphabeta/CD19-depleted stem cell transplant. The sequence was collected from a boy under two years old who had a stem cell transplant for acute myeloid leukemia, so the T cells may come from the graft donor. CDR3 in amino acids: CASSDPLGSGSTSTDTQYF. The CDR3 DNA follows: TGTGCCAGCAGCGACCCGCTTGGGAGCGGGAGCACTAGCACAGATACGCAGTATTTT.